This T cell receptor (beta chain) was captured in a study of cytomegalovirus exposure and HLA in healthy donors. The CDR3 covers 14 residues. The germline V gene has CDR1 SQVTM and CDR2 ANQGSEA. J was trimmed by 10 bases and V by 8 bases; bases with no gene match: 14. The PCR contained 60 Vbeta and 13 Jbeta primers. Clones were read by immunoSEQ multiplex PCR, and TCRdb kept only the in-frame ones, dropping some. In the table there are about 160,000 clones, around 80% of which are singletons. Whole-study findings and limits: In an earlier analysis, most TCR beta V segments were productive about 87% or about 30% of the time.

Turning to this clone: What it recognizes is unknown.

The V gene is TRBV29-1, the J gene TRBJ1-6; TRBD1 matches at 7 bases. This sequence originates from a woman aged 40 to 50 in good health and CMV-seropositive. Source material: PBMCs. CDR3 bases: TGCAGCATTCGCGAGACAGGGAATGGATCACCCCTCCACTTT. Translation: CSIRETGNGSPLHF.